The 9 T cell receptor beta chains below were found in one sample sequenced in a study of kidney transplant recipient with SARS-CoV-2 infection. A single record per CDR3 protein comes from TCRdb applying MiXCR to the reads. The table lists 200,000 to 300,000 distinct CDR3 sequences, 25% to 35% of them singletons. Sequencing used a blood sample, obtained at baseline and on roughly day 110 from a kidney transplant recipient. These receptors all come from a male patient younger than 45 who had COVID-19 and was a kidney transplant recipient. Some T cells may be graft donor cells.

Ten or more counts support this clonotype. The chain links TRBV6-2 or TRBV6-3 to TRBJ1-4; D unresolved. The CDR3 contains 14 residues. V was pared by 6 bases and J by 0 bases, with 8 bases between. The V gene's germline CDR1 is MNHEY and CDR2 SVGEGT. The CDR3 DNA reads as TGTGCCAGCAGGGACCGCCCAACTAATGAAAAACTGTTTTTT. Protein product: CASRDRPTNEKLFF.

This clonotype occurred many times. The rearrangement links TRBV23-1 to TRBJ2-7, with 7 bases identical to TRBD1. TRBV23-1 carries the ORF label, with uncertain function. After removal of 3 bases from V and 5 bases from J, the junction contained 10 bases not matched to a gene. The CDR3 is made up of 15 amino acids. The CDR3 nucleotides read TGCGCCAGCAGTCACGACCCGCCGACAGGGAACGAGCAGTACTTC. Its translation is CASSHDPPTGNEQYF.

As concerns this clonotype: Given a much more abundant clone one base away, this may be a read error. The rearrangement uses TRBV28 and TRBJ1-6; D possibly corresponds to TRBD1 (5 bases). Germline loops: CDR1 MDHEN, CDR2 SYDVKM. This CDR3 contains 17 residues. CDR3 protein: CAGSRPITGTQDSPLHF. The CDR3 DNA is TGTGCCGGCAGTCGTCCTATCACCGGGACCCAAGATTCACCCCTCCACTTT.

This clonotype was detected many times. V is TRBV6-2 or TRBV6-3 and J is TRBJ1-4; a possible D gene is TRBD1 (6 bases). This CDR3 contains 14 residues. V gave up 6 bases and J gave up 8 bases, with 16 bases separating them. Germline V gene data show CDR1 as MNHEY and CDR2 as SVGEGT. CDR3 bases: TGTGCCAGCAGCTTAACGGGGGCTCAGGAAAAACTGTTTTTT. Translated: CASSLTGAQEKLFF.

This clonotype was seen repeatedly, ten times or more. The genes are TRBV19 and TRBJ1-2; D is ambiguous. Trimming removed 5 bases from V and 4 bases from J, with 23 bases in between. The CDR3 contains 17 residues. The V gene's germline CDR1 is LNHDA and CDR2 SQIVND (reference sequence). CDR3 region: CASSSEVTNRKTYGYTF. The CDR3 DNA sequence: TGTGCCAGTAGTTCGGAGGTGACAAATCGAAAGACCTATGGCTACACCTTC.

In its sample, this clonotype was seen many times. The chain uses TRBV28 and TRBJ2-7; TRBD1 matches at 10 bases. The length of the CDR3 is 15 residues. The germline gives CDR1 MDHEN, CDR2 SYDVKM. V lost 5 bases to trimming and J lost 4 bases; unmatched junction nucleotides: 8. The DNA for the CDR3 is TGTGCCAGCAGTCCAACCCCGGACAGGGGGTACGAGCAGTACGTC. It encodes CASSPTPDRGYEQYV.

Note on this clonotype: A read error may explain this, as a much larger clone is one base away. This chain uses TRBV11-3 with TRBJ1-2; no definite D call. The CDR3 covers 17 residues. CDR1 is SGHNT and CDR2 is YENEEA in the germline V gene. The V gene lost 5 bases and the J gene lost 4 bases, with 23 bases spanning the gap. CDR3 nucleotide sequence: TGTGCCAGCAGCAGAAGAAGCGATCTCGGAGAGACCTATGGCTACACCTTC. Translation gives CASSRRSDLGETYGYTF.

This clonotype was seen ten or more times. DNA for the CDR3: TGTGCCAGCTCAGCCGGGACAGGGAACACTGAAGCTTTCTTT. Its protein is CASSAGTGNTEAFF. The gene calls are TRBV9 and TRBJ1-1; 8 positions match TRBD1. Germline CDR1 is SGDLS and CDR2 is YYNGEE. The CDR3 length is 14 residues. Germline trimming cut 7 bases from V and 1 base from J; bases unmatched to any gene: 6. The variable domain in full, completed from reference TRBV9 and TRBJ1-1, reads DSGVTQTPKHLITATGQRVTLRCSPRSGDLSVYWYQQSLDQGLQFLIQYYNGEERAKGNILERFSAQQFPDLHSELNLSSLELGDSALYFCASSAGTGNTEAFFGQGTRLTVV.

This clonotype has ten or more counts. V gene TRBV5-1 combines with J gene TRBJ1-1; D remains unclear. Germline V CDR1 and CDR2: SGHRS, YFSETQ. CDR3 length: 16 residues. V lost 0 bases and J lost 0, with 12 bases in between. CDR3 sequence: CASSLVPGTMNTEAFF. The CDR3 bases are TGCGCCAGCAGCTTGGTACCAGGAACGATGAACACTGAAGCTTTCTTT.